These T cell receptor beta chains were read from a single sample in a study of blood T cell repertoires in COVID-19. Generated by immunoSEQ multiplex PCR, the TCRdb table keeps only in-frame clones and is missing some. Of a few hundred thousand clones detected, around 82% appear once; the ten largest clones hold approximately 0.94%. The sequenced sample consisted of peripheral blood. The source of these receptors is a human donor with COVID-19, enrolled during active disease. The donor label of this sample is uncertain. Both conserved end residues are part of each CDR3. D genes are given only for firm matches. The size of a clone is reported for some rows only, either as once, few or many, or as a class for expanded clones.

V gene	D gene	clone size	J gene	CDR3 length	CDR3 protein	CDR3 DNA
TRBV7-9	NA	NA	TRBJ2-2	15	CASSPPGTNTGELFF	TGTGCCAGCAGCCCCCCCGGGACTAACACCGGGGAGCTGTTTTTT
TRBV20-1	NA	NA	TRBJ1-2	10	CSAMGPPFTF	TGCAGTGCGATGGGGCCTCCTTTCACCTTC
TRBV27	NA	NA	TRBJ1-2	13	CASSLTGNDGYTF	TGTGCCAGCAGTTTGACAGGAAATGATGGCTACACCTTC
TRBV18	NA	NA	TRBJ1-2	14	CASSRERRDYGYTF	TGTGCCAGCTCACGGGAGCGAAGGGACTATGGCTACACCTTC
TRBV5-6	TRBD2	few	TRBJ2-1	15	CASSLPTSGRGEQFF	TGTGCCAGCAGCTTGCCGACTAGCGGGAGGGGTGAGCAGTTCTTC
TRBV5-5	NA	NA	TRBJ1-1	16	CASSPTGGEMNTEAFF	TGTGCCAGCAGCCCTACCGGGGGAGAGATGAACACTGAAGCTTTCTTT
TRBV9	NA	NA	TRBJ2-1	15	CASSVGITVYNEQFF	TGTGCCAGCAGCGTAGGAATAACAGTGTACAATGAGCAGTTCTTC
TRBV5-1	NA	NA	TRBJ1-1	13	CASYDTSNTEAFF	TGCGCCAGCTACGACACCTCGAACACTGAAGCTTTCTTT
TRBV5-1	NA	NA	TRBJ1-2	14	CASSPNRDLGGYTF	TGCGCCAGCAGTCCAAACAGGGACCTCGGGGGCTACACCTTC
TRBV28	TRBD1	NA	TRBJ2-7	14	CASSSTGTDYEQYF	TGTGCCAGCAGTTCAACCGGGACAGACTACGAGCAGTACTTC
TRBV7-7	NA	NA	TRBJ2-3	13	CASSPQRSDTQYF	TGTGCTAGCAGCCCGCAGCGGTCGGATACGCAGTATTTT
TRBV28	NA	NA	TRBJ1-4	14	CASTAVRGQGKLFF	TGTGCCAGCACCGCCGTCAGGGGCCAGGGAAAACTGTTTTTT
TRBV19	NA	NA	TRBJ2-1	15	CASSSSGVSYNEQFF	TGTGCCAGTAGTTCATCGGGGGTCTCCTACAATGAGCAGTTCTTC
TRBV28	NA	NA	TRBJ2-4	16	CASSPHHQVAKNIQYF	TGTGCCAGCAGCCCACATCATCAGGTAGCCAAAAACATTCAGTACTTC
TRBV5-1	TRBD2	NA	TRBJ2-1	15	CASSWGTSGSHEQFF	TGCGCCAGCAGCTGGGGGACTAGCGGGAGTCATGAGCAGTTCTTC
TRBV19	NA	NA	TRBJ1-4	15	CASSTHRSTNEKLFF	TGTGCCAGTAGTACCCACAGGAGCACTAATGAAAAACTGTTTTTT
TRBV19	NA	NA	TRBJ2-2	13	CASSHLRTGELFF	TGTGCCAGTAGCCATTTGAGGACCGGGGAGCTGTTTTTT
TRBV10-3	TRBD1	NA	TRBJ2-1	14	CATRSGQGDNEQFF	TGTGCCACCCGCTCAGGACAGGGTGACAATGAGCAGTTCTTC
TRBV7-9	NA	NA	TRBJ2-1	14	CASSLSLSYNEQFF	TGTGCCAGCAGCTTGAGCCTCTCATACAATGAGCAGTTCTTC
TRBV30	NA	NA	TRBJ1-2	12	CAWSKGAGGYTF	TGTGCCTGGAGTAAAGGGGCAGGGGGCTACACCTTC
TRBV7-3	TRBD2	NA	TRBJ2-2	16	CASSPLSGSTTGELFF	TGTGCCAGCAGCCCCCTTAGCGGGAGTACCACCGGGGAGCTGTTTTTT
TRBV30	TRBD2	NA	TRBJ2-7	15	CAWSVRLAVNYEQYF	TGTGCCTGGAGTGTACGGCTAGCGGTTAACTACGAGCAGTACTTC
TRBV9	NA	NA	TRBJ1-4	16	CASSVGRPTTNEKLFF	TGTGCCAGCAGCGTTGGCAGGCCCACAACTAATGAAAAACTGTTTTTT
TRBV27	TRBD1	once	TRBJ1-1	15	CASSFTGGASTEAFF	TGTGCCAGCAGCTTTACAGGGGGCGCGAGCACTGAAGCTTTCTTT
TRBV9	TRBD1	once	TRBJ1-3	16	CASSAQTGAVGNTIYF	TGTGCCAGCAGCGCTCAGACAGGGGCGGTCGGAAACACCATATATTTT